This TCR beta chain stems from a study of blood T cell repertoires in COVID-19. Turning to the study itself: Samples taken during acute and convalescent COVID-19 were collected in the United States, Italy and Spain. PBMCs, B-cell-depleted T cells, or T cells provided the cDNA or gDNA that made up the material.

CDR1 is SGHRS and CDR2 is YFSETQ in the germline V gene. This CDR3 region has 17 residues. V was pared by 4 bases and J by 2 bases, with 9 bases of the junction left unmatched. This clone occurred a few times. As processed by the authors: How many nucleated cells were present was estimated from reference gene primer amplification. This table comes from immunoSEQ multiplex PCR, and its TCRdb copy is limited to in-frame clones, with some not included. V, J and clone size derive from that table, while D and trimming were established from the DNA sequence. The data contain approximately 300,000 clones, under 85% of them seen just once; the ten biggest clones take up 0.75% to 0.95%. Seattle patients were enrolled while actively infected and followed longitudinally.

This chain joins TRBV5-1 and TRBJ2-6; 7 nucleotides agree with TRBD2. The source material was peripheral blood. The clonotype comes from a human donor with COVID-19, enrolled during active disease. The donor label of this sample is uncertain. DNA of the CDR3: TGCGCCAGCAGCCCGAGGGAGGGGCCGACTGGGGCCAACGTCCTGACTTTC. This codes for CASSPREGPTGANVLTF.